This T cell receptor beta chain was recovered during a study of blood T cells in healthy people across ages. Study-wide points: Roughly linear age-related decline in beta diversity appeared, significant by age around 36.

V lost 6 bases and J lost 0, with 18 bases in between. Germline CDR1 reads SGHVS; CDR2 reads FNYEAQ. The CDR3 sequence is 18 residues long. Primed by a sample-barcoded 5' primer and a J-beta primer mix, a second PCR proceeded for 7 to 11 cycles. A minimum of 3 million CDR3-containing paired-end reads was obtained for each sample. Using its own MiXCR run on the 5' RACE reads, TCRdb lists one record per CDR3 protein. In the table there are about 1.8 million distinct CDR3 sequences, approximately 50% of which are singletons. About this clonotype itself: What it recognizes is unknown.

The TCR originated in a woman in her 40s in good health. Sequencing used blood. The chain uses TRBV7-6 and TRBJ2-6; a possible D gene is TRBD2 (5 bases). The DNA for the CDR3 is TGTGCCAGCAGTAATACCGGGCAGCGGAGCTCTGGGGCCAACGTCCTGACTTTC. It is translated as CASSNTGQRSSGANVLTF.